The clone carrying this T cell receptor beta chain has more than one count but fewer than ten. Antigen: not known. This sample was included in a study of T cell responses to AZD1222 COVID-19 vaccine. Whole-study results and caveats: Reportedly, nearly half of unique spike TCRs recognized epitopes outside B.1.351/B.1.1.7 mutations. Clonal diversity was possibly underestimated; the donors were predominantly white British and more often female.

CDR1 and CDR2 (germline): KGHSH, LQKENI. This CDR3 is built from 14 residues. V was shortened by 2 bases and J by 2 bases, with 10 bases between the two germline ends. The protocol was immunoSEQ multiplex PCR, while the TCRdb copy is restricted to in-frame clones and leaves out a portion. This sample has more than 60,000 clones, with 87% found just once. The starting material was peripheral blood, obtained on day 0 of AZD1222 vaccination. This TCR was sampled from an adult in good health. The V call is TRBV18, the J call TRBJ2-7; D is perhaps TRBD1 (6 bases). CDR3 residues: CASSPAGVAYEQYF. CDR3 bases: TGTGCCAGCTCACCAGCAGGGGTAGCCTACGAGCAGTACTTC.